This T cell receptor (beta chain) emerged from a study of human T cells and chemical hapten exposure. Study as a whole: Variation in per-sample TCR yields came mainly from small pooled library volume differences.

Individual cDNA molecules in this library carried unique molecular identifiers. MiXCR, run by TCRdb on the reads, gives a single entry per CDR3 protein. The top ten clones hold roughly 1.3% of a sample with about 120,000 distinct CDR3 sequences, 8% to 9.5% of them seen once. The template was total RNA from unfractionated whole blood. This clonotype appeared a few times. This CDR3 region has 16 residues. Deletions cut 7 bases from V and 3 bases from J, with 19 bases between. Germline CDR1 and CDR2: MNHEY and SVGEGT. The chain couples TRBV6-2 or TRBV6-3 to TRBJ1-5; D is possibly TRBD1 (5 bases). Sequencing was carried out using whole blood. The source of this sequence is a human donor in good health. Some clones in this sample may be carry-over from other donors' samples. The CDR3, as DNA: TGTGCCAGCACTGACGTGGGGCAGGGCCCCAATCAGCCCCAGCATTTT. This encodes CASTDVGQGPNQPQHF.